The rows below give T cell receptor beta chains drawn from one sample of a study of CD8+CD57+ T cells in acquired aplastic anemia. TCRdb analysed the reads with MiXCR anew, one entry per CDR3 protein. The top ten clones hold over 10% of a sample with about 180,000 distinct CDR3 sequences, 48% of them seen once. Sequencing input: sorted CD4+, CD8+, or CD8+CD57+ T cells (not recorded which) from PBMCs. The receptors stem from a human donor with aplastic anemia. Both conserved end residues are part of each CDR3. D genes are given only for firm matches. Expanded clones are given a class, and other clones once, few, many or no size at all.

v_gene,abundance,j_gene,d_gene,CDR3nt,CDR3aa
TRBV9,.,TRBJ2-1,.,TGTGCCAGCAGCGTCAGGGATATGCGGTACAATGAGCAGTTCTTC,CASSVRDMRYNEQFF
TRBV18,.,TRBJ2-5,.,TGTGCCAGCTCACCATTTAGGTTCCGCCAAGAGACCCAGTACTTC,CASSPFRFRQETQYF
TRBV20-1,many,TRBJ2-5,.,TGCAGTGCTCTACCTAGCGACCAAGAGACCCAGTACTTC,CSALPSDQETQYF
TRBV20-1,.,TRBJ2-5,TRBD2,TGCAGTGCTAGAGATGGGGGGAGGGGAAATGAGACCCAGTACTTC,CSARDGGRGNETQYF
TRBV19,.,TRBJ1-5,.,TGTGCCAGTAGTATGAATCTAATGGGCAATCAGCCCCAGCATTTT,CASSMNLMGNQPQHF
TRBV7-2,few,TRBJ2-7,.,TGTGCCAGCAGCTTTTCCATCTACGAGCAGTACTTC,CASSFSIYEQYF
TRBV19,.,TRBJ2-7,.,TGTGCCAGTAGTATTCAGGGGGGTCCCTACGAGCAGTACTTC,CASSIQGGPYEQYF
TRBV20-1,many,TRBJ2-2,.,TGCAGTGGCTCGCGAAGCAGCACCGGGGAGCTGTTTTTT,CSGSRSSTGELFF
TRBV19,few,TRBJ2-2,.,TGTGCCAGTTGTCACGGAACCGGGGAGCTGTTTTTT,CASCHGTGELFF
TRBV15,.,TRBJ2-3,.,TGTGCCACCAGCAGTAAATTACAGGGATCGACAGATACGCAGTATTTT,CATSSKLQGSTDTQYF
TRBV7-9,many,TRBJ1-6,.,TGTGCCAGCAGCTTAGCTTTAGGGGGGAATTTGGAAAATTCACCCCTCCACTTT,CASSLALGGNLENSPLHF
TRBV20-1,once,TRBJ2-7,.,TGCAGTGCTAGATCGATACACTCCAGCTCCTACGAGCAGTACTTC,CSARSIHSSSYEQYF
TRBV13,.,TRBJ1-2,TRBD1,TGTGCCAGCAGCTTAGAGGGGTGGGACAGGAGTCGGGGCTACACCTTC,CASSLEGWDRSRGYTF
TRBV6-1,.,TRBJ2-4,.,TGTGCCAGCAGAATGAGAGGGCAAGCCAAAAACATTCAGTACTTC,CASRMRGQAKNIQYF
TRBV20-1,many,TRBJ2-3,TRBD2,TGCAGTGCTAGAGATCGGATAGCGGGGCTCACAGATACGCAGTATTTT,CSARDRIAGLTDTQYF
TRBV20-1,.,TRBJ1-1,.,TGCAGTGCTAGAGATATCGTGAACACTGAAGCTTTCTTT,CSARDIVNTEAFF
TRBV6-1,few,TRBJ2-3,.,TGTGCCAGCATGGGCTCAGATACGCAGTATTTT,CASMGSDTQYF
TRBV10-1,.,TRBJ2-1,.,TGCGCCAGCAGTGGAGTTACAGGGTACCCTAATGAGCAGTTCTTC,CASSGVTGYPNEQFF
TRBV11-1,.,TRBJ2-7,.,TGTGCCAGCAGCTTAGCGGGGGCTGCCGAGCAGTACTTC,CASSLAGAAEQYF
TRBV19,once,TRBJ1-6,.,TGTGCCAGTAGTCCGTGGACAGTGGTATATAATTCACCCCTCCACTTT,CASSPWTVVYNSPLHF